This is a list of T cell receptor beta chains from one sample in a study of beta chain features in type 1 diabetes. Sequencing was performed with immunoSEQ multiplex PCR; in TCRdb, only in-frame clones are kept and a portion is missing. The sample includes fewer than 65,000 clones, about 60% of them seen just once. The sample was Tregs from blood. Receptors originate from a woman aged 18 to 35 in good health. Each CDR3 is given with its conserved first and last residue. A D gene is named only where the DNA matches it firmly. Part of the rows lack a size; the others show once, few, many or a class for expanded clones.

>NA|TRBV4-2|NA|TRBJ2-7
CASSQGGGWAIEQYF
TGTGCCAGCAGCCAAGGGGGGGGCTGGGCTATTGAGCAGTACTTC
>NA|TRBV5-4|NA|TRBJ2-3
CASSLAGDTQYF
TGTGCCAGCAGCTTAGCGGGAGATACGCAGTATTTT
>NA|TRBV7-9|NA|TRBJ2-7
CASSFLAGLSYEQYF
TGTGCCAGCAGCTTCCTGGCGGGGCTCTCCTACGAGCAGTACTTC
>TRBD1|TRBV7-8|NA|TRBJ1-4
CASSPLVGTGKLFF
TGTGCCAGCAGCCCGCTTGTAGGGACAGGAAAACTGTTTTTT
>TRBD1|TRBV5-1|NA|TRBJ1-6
CASTLGQGYSPLHF
TGCGCCAGCACCCTAGGACAGGGTTATTCACCCCTCCACTTT
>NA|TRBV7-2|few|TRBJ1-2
CASSLSGGPTRGYTF
TGTGCCAGCAGCCTAAGCGGGGGGCCTACACGGGGCTACACCTTC
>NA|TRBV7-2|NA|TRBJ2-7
CASSFNRVIPYEQYF
TGTGCCAGCAGCTTCAACAGGGTAATTCCCTACGAGCAGTACTTC
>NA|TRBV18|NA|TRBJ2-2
CASSPSTGELFF
TGTGCCAGCTCACCTTCGACCGGGGAGCTGTTTTTT
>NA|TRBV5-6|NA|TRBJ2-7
CASSFYSYEQYF
TGTGCCAGCAGCTTTTACTCCTACGAGCAGTACTTC
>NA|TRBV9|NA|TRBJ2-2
CASSAVVNTGELFF
TGTGCCAGCAGCGCTGTCGTGAACACCGGGGAGCTGTTTTTT
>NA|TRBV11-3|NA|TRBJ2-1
CASSPERGGGSNEQFF
TGTGCCAGCAGCCCAGAACGGGGAGGGGGGTCCAATGAGCAGTTCTTC
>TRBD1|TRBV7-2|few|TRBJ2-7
CASSPRQGGEQYF
TGTGCCAGCAGCCCCCGACAGGGGGGAGAGCAGTACTTC
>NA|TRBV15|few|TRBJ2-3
CATSRDWEDTQYF
TGTGCCACCAGCAGAGATTGGGAGGATACGCAGTATTTT
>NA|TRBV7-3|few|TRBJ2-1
CASSLAGSRHNEQFF
TGTGCCAGCAGCTTAGCGGGGTCGCGACACAATGAGCAGTTCTTC
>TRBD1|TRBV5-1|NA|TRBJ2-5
CASSSGTGIGTQYF
TGCGCCAGCAGCTCCGGGACAGGGATCGGGACCCAGTACTTC
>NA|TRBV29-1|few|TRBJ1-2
CSGFGGRGYTF
TGCAGCGGGTTCGGGGGGAGAGGCTACACCTTC
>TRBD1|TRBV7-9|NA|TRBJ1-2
CASSRGTGAIGDYGYTF
TGTGCCAGCAGCAGAGGGACAGGGGCCATAGGGGACTATGGCTACACCTTC
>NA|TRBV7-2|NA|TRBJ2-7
CASTPTVYYEQYF
TGTGCCAGCACCCCGACAGTTTACTACGAGCAGTACTTC
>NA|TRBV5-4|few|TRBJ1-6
CASSLGGNNSPLHF
TGTGCCAGCAGCTTAGGAGGGAATAATTCACCCCTCCACTTT
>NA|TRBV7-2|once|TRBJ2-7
CASSLDGSGLTYEQYF
TGTGCCAGCAGCTTAGATGGCTCGGGACTTACCTACGAGCAGTACTTC
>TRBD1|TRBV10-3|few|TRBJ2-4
CAISESTYRGENIQYF
TGTGCCATCAGTGAGTCGACATACAGGGGCGAAAACATTCAGTACTTC
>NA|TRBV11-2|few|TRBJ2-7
CASSAADKASYEQYF
TGTGCCAGCAGCGCAGCCGACAAGGCGAGCTACGAGCAGTACTTC
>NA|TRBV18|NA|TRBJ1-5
CASSPGGSNQPQHF
TGTGCCAGCTCACCCGGCGGGAGCAATCAGCCCCAGCATTTT
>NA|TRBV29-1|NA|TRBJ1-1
CSVFPQGVYTEAFF
TGCAGCGTATTCCCTCAGGGCGTTTACACTGAAGCTTTCTTT
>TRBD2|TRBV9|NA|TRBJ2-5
CASSALANQETQYF
TGTGCCAGCAGCGCACTAGCGAACCAAGAGACCCAGTACTTC
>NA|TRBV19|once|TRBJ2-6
CASSIWTVGANVLTF
TGTGCCAGTAGTATCTGGACAGTTGGGGCCAACGTCCTGACTTTC
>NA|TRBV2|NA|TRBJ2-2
CASQRGSTGELFF
TGTGCCAGCCAACGGGGGAGCACTGGGGAGCTGTTTTTT
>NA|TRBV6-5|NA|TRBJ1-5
CASSFSGNQPQHF
TGTGCCAGCAGCTTTTCGGGGAATCAGCCCCAGCATTTT
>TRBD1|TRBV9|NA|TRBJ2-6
CASSVEQGGSGANVLTF
TGTGCCAGCAGCGTTGAACAGGGGGGCTCTGGGGCCAACGTCCTGACTTTC
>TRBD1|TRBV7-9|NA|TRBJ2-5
CASSSNRGLKTQYF
TGTGCCAGCAGCTCGAACAGGGGGCTGAAGACCCAGTACTTC
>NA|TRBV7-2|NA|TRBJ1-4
CASSMQFATNEKLFF
TGTGCCAGCAGCATGCAGTTTGCAACTAATGAAAAACTGTTTTTT
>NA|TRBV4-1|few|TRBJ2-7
CASSRLLVSEQYF
TGCGCCAGCAGCCGCCTACTAGTATCCGAGCAGTACTTC
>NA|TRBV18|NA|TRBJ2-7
CASSPTGSNYEQYF
TGTGCCAGCTCACCTACCGGGTCAAACTACGAGCAGTACTTC
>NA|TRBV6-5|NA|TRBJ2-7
CASSMRGTESYEQYF
TGTGCCAGCAGCATGAGAGGGACTGAATCCTACGAGCAGTACTTC
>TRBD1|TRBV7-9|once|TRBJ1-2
CASSRGQGAGGYTF
TGTGCCAGCAGCCGTGGACAGGGGGCTGGTGGCTACACCTTC
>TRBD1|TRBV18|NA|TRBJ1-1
CASSPQADREFEAFF
TGTGCCAGCTCACCACAGGCAGACAGGGAATTTGAAGCTTTCTTT
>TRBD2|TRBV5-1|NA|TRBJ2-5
CASSLDRGGETQYF
TGCGCCAGCAGCTTGGACCGCGGGGGAGAGACCCAGTACTTC
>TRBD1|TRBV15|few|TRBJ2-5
CATSREGGFVGDRTQYF
TGTGCCACCAGCAGAGAAGGGGGCTTCGTGGGGGATCGGACCCAGTACTTC
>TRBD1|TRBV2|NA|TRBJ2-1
CASSEGTGREQFF
TGTGCCAGCAGTGAAGGGACAGGGAGAGAGCAGTTCTTC
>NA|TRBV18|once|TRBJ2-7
CASSPPHGTSSYEQYF
TGTGCCAGCTCACCACCGCATGGCACCAGCTCCTACGAGCAGTACTTC
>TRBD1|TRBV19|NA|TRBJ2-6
CASSAARAGGLSGANVLTF
TGTGCCAGTAGTGCGGCGAGGGCAGGGGGATTATCTGGGGCCAACGTCCTGACTTTC
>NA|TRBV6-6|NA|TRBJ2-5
CASSFLGLQGETQYF
TGTGCCAGCAGTTTCCTCGGGCTTCAGGGGGAGACCCAGTACTTC
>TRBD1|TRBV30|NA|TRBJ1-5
CAWAVTGVDQPQHF
TGTGCCTGGGCCGTGACAGGGGTTGATCAGCCCCAGCATTTT
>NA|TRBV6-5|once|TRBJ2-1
CASSPPMRDEQFF
TGTGCCAGCAGTCCCCCTATGCGGGATGAGCAGTTCTTC
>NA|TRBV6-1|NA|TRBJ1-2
CASILNYGYTF
TGTGCCAGCATCTTGAACTATGGCTACACCTTC
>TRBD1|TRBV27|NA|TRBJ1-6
CASSSYRTGGNSPLHF
TGTGCCAGCAGTTCCTACAGGACAGGGGGCAATTCACCCCTCCACTTT